Many counts were recorded for the clone carrying this T cell receptor (beta chain). What it recognizes is unknown. RNA transcripts yielded amplified TCR beta CDR3 regions. When the TCR CDR3 underwent first-round RT-PCR, the HTBI primer set was used. TCRdb re-analysed the multiplex PCR reads in MiXCR, keeping a single row per CDR3 protein. In the table there are 350,000 to 450,000 distinct CDR3 sequences, about 18% of which are singletons. The CDR3 runs to 13 residues. CDR1 and CDR2 from the germline V gene are GTSNPN and SVGIG (reference sequence). With 0 bases removed from V and 5 bases from J, the gap between germline ends came to 10 bases. This sample stems from a study of T cells in Graves' hyperthyroidism and ophthalmopathy. Study results and caveats: Blood also contained most expanded thyroid clonotypes above 0.001.

The blood was taken when hyperthyroidism was first diagnosed, before any ophthalmopathy symptoms showed up. This chain connects TRBV30 to TRBJ1-2; D is ambiguous. This TCR was sampled from a young woman with Graves' hyperthyroidism that later progressed to Graves' ophthalmopathy. The sample consisted of blood. The chain's CDR3 is CAWSVGTPYGYTF. The CDR3 DNA reads as TGTGCCTGGAGTGTGGGTACCCCTTATGGCTACACCTTC.